Sequencing of this TCR beta chain was carried out in a study of identical twins. Study-level points and caveats: Out-of-frame TCR alpha sharing observed in monozygotic twins exceeded model estimates.

Each CDR3 protein gets one entry after TCRdb re-called the 5' RACE reads with MiXCR. The profile covers about 470,000 distinct CDR3 sequences, with 20% to 25% appearing a single time and around 3% taken by the ten largest. The CDR3 length is 15 residues. With 3 bases removed from V and 5 bases from J, the gap between germline ends came to 16 bases. Per the germline V gene, CDR1 is SGDLS and CDR2 is YYNGEE. About this clonotype itself: Antigen unknown.

The same data also contributed to another study, on T cells expressing NK-cell markers. As that study records: The eight sequenced donors comprised seven who were HCMV-seropositive and one who was seronegative.

The sequence derives from a woman between 18 and 29 years old in good health. Material: CD4+ T cells sorted from blood. The chain links TRBV9 to TRBJ2-3; D may be TRBD2 (5 bases). Here the CDR3 DNA reads TGTGCCAGCAGCGGGACTGACATGAGTGGAGATACGCAGTATTTT. Its translation is CASSGTDMSGDTQYF.